These 17 T cell receptor beta chains were sequenced from one sample in a study of shared clonotypes between healthy human individuals. This table comes from immunoSEQ multiplex PCR, and its TCRdb copy is limited to in-frame clones, with some not included. The sample lists 2 million to 2.5 million clones; around 90% were seen once. Sequencing was performed on naive CD4+ T cells from PBMCs. Described subset: CD45RA+ positively selected. The receptors here all came from a man aged 18 to 29 in good health. Some clones in this sample may be carry-over from other donors' samples.

This chain links TRBV28 with TRBJ2-1; possibly TRBD1 or TRBD2 for D (5 bases each). Germline loops: CDR1 MDHEN, CDR2 SYDVKM. The CDR3 is made up of 16 amino acids. V lost 0 bases and J lost 0, with 9 bases in between. CDR3 bases: TGTGCCAGCAGTTTATGGGCAGGGAGCTCCTACAATGAGCAGTTCTTC. As protein: CASSLWAGSSYNEQFF.

The chain carries TRBV7-2 and TRBJ2-7; TRBD2 is a possible D gene (5 bases). The CDR3 has 15 residues. CDR1 and CDR2 (germline): SGHTA, FQGNSA. V shed 2 bases and J shed 2 bases, with 13 bases lying between them. The CDR3 DNA reads TGTGCCAGCAGCTTAACAGCGGTGCCCCCCTACGAGCAGTACTTC. This codes for CASSLTAVPPYEQYF.

The chain links TRBV18 to TRBJ1-2, with D possibly matching TRBD1 (6 bases). The germline V gene has CDR1 KGHSH and CDR2 LQKENI. The CDR3 runs 13 residues. V lost 4 bases and J 2 bases, leaving 8 bases between the germline ends. CDR3 sequence reads: CASSLGQNYGYTF. The CDR3 coding sequence is TGTGCCAGCTCACTAGGACAGAACTATGGCTACACCTTC.

This sequence joins TRBV9 and TRBJ1-2, with D unresolved. Germline CDR1 and CDR2: SGDLS and YYNGEE. The CDR3 loop spans 13 amino acids. The V end lost 4 bases, the J end lost 2 bases, and 9 bases lay between the germline ends. The CDR3: CASSLIGNYGYTF. The CDR3 DNA follows: TGTGCCAGCAGCCTCATCGGAAACTATGGCTACACCTTC.

This chain joins TRBV28 and TRBJ1-5; D might be TRBD1 (5 bases). Germline V gene data show CDR1 as MDHEN and CDR2 as SYDVKM. The germline V and J ends were trimmed by 4 bases and 5 bases, with 15 bases remaining between them. The CDR3 has 15 residues. CDR3 nucleotides: TGTGCCAGCAGTTCCGCCGGGACCAGAGATCAGCCCCAGCATTTT. This gives the protein CASSSAGTRDQPQHF.

Comment on this clone: A read error may account for a junction end that differs from germline. The chain recombines TRBV7-9 with TRBJ2-7; unclear D gene. CDR3 length: 11 amino acids. Germline V lookup: CDR1 SEHNR, CDR2 FQNEAQ (reference sequence). Here the CDR3 DNA reads TGTGCCAGCAGCCCGGACGGAGTAGGAGACTTC. Translated: CASSPDGVGDF.

The chain employs TRBV28 and TRBJ2-3; D is unclear. The CDR3 extends over 15 amino acids. Germline V gene lookup returns CDR1 MDHEN and CDR2 SYDVKM. V was shortened by 6 bases and J by 0 bases, with 13 bases between the two germline ends. CDR3 bases: TGTGCCAGCAGCTCCCCCCGGCCTAGCACAGATACGCAGTATTTT. This translates into CASSSPRPSTDTQYF.

The V and J genes are TRBV7-7 and TRBJ2-5; TRBD2 aligns across 13 bases. The CDR3 loop spans 16 amino acids. The V and J ends lost 5 bases and 2 bases, in that order; junction bases with no gene match: 5. Germline V gene lookup returns CDR1 SSHAT and CDR2 FNYEAQ (reference sequence). The CDR3 sequence: CASSPGTSGTQETQYF. CDR3 nucleotides: TGTGCCAGCAGCCCCGGGACTAGCGGGACACAAGAGACCCAGTACTTC.

The CDR3 loop is CASSEGAGGGYTQYF. CDR3 sequence (DNA): TGTGCCAGCAGTGAAGGGGCGGGAGGGGGGTATACGCAGTATTTT. The chain joins TRBV6-1 to TRBJ2-3, with TRBD2 matching 9 bases. Per germline, CDR1 MNHNS and CDR2 SASEGT. This CDR3 contains 15 residues. The V and J ends lost 1 base and 7 bases, in that order; junction bases with no gene match: 6.

This chain connects TRBV5-1 to TRBJ2-3; no firm D call. Germline CDR1 and CDR2: SGHRS and YFSETQ. The CDR3 runs to 13 residues. V was shortened by 4 bases and J by 14 bases, with 20 bases between the two germline ends. The CDR3 loop is CASSQNPGPTMYF. CDR3 bases: TGCGCCAGCAGCCAGAACCCGGGCCCCACCATGTATTTT.

This clone showed up just a few times. The chain is built from TRBV9 and TRBJ1-1; 11 nucleotides line up with TRBD1. Per the germline V gene, CDR1 is SGDLS and CDR2 is YYNGEE. J was trimmed by 7 bases and V by 3 bases; bases with no gene match: 8. The CDR3 is made up of 15 amino acids. In DNA form, the CDR3 reads TGTGCCAGCAGCGACCGGACAGGGGGCGGAGGTGAAGCTTTCTTT. Its translation: CASSDRTGGGGEAFF.

CDR3: CASSSGGVVGNYEQYF. In DNA, the CDR3 is TGCGCCAGCAGCTCCGGGGGGGTGGTAGGGAACTACGAGCAGTACTTC. This rearrangement joins TRBV5-1 to TRBJ2-7; the match to TRBD2 covers 8 bases. Trimming at V came to 3 bases and at J to 3 bases, leaving 11 bases not matched to a gene. The germline gives CDR1 SGHRS, CDR2 YFSETQ. CDR3 length equals 16 residues.

V gene TRBV6-5 combines with J gene TRBJ2-7, with D tentatively TRBD1 (6 bases). The V gene's germline CDR1 is MNHEY and CDR2 SVGAGI. V lost 2 bases, J lost 0 bases, and 11 bases lay in between. This CDR3 is 15 amino acids long. The DNA of the CDR3 is TGTGCCAGCAGTTACCGGGACAAGAGCTCCTACGAGCAGTACTTC. Translation: CASSYRDKSSYEQYF.

CDR3 coding DNA: TGTGCCAGCCGTAGACAGCGCGACACGGATGGCTACACCTTC. It yields the protein CASRRQRDTDGYTF. The J gene is TRBJ1-2, the V gene TRBV6-1, with a tentative D call TRBD1 (5 bases). Trimming took 8 bases from V and 6 from J, leaving 19 bases between them. The V gene's germline CDR1 is MNHNS and CDR2 SASEGT. This CDR3 spans 14 amino acids.

V is TRBV9 and J is TRBJ2-3; D ambiguous. The V end was cut by 4 bases, the J end by 9 bases, with 18 bases between. The CDR3 has 14 amino acids. Germline-derived CDR1 and CDR2 are SGDLS and YYNGEE. CDR3 protein: CASSPPKMVSTQYF. The DNA of the CDR3 is TGTGCCAGCAGCCCACCTAAAATGGTTTCGACGCAGTATTTT.

The rearrangement joins TRBV28 to TRBJ1-2, with unresolved D. Germline V gives CDR1 MDHEN, CDR2 SYDVKM. The length of the CDR3 is 13 residues. Trimming took 5 bases from V and 2 from J, leaving 9 bases between them. CDR3 DNA: TGTGCCAGCAGTCTCCCACCCAACTATGGCTACACCTTC. Translating it yields CASSLPPNYGYTF.

The rearrangement uses TRBV7-2 and TRBJ1-3, with D possibly being TRBD1 (6 bases). The CDR3 totals 16 residues. V gave up 5 bases and J gave up 4 bases, with 18 bases separating them. Looked up from germline, CDR1 is SGHTA and CDR2 is FQGNSA. CDR3 loop: CASSVGRGALGNTIYF. The CDR3 DNA reads TGTGCCAGCAGCGTAGGCCGGGGGGCCCTCGGAAACACCATATATTTT.